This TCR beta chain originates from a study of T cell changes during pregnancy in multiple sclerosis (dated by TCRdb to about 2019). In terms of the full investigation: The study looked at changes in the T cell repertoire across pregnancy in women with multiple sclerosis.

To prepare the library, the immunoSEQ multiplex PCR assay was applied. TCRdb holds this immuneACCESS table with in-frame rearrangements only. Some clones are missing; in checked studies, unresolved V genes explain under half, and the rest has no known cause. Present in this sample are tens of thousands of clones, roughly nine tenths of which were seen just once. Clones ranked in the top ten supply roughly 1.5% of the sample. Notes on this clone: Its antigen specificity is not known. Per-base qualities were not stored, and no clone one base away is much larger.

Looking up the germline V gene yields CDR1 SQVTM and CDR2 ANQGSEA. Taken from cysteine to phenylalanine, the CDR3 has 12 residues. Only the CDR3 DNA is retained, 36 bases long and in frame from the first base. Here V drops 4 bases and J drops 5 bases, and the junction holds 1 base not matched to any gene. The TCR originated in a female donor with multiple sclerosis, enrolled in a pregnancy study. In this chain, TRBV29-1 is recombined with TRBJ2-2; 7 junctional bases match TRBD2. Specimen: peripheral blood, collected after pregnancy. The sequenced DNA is TGCAGCGTTGGGCGGGAGACCGGGGAGCTGTTTTTT. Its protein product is CSVGRETGELFF.